These 20 T cell receptor beta chains originate from one sample sequenced in a study of blood T cell repertoires in COVID-19. TCRdb's copy holds only in-frame clones and misses some; the assay was immunoSEQ multiplex PCR. This table has about 180,000 clones, 80% to 85% appearing once. Sequencing was performed on peripheral blood. The source of these receptors is a woman of 80 years or more with COVID-19, enrolled during active disease.

The chain is built from TRBV9 and TRBJ1-2; no clear D. Germline V gene sequence: CDR1 SGDLS, CDR2 YYNGEE. The CDR3 has 13 amino acids. With 1 base removed from V and 8 bases from J, the gap between germline ends came to 12 bases. The CDR3 bases are TGTGCCAGCAGCGTAACAGCGGCGGGGGGCTACACCTTC. It specifies CASSVTAAGGYTF.

The table lists this clone with a count of one. This sequence joins TRBV4-1 and TRBJ2-7; 10 positions agree with TRBD1. After removal of 2 bases from V and 7 bases from J, the junction contained 11 bases not matched to a gene. The CDR3 totals 16 residues. Germline CDR1 MGHRA, CDR2 YSYEKL. CDR3 sequence (DNA): TGCGCCAGCAGCCAATACACCGGGACAGGGGCGGGGGAGCAGTACTTC. This codes for CASSQYTGTGAGEQYF.

The chain recombines TRBV13 with TRBJ2-7; TRBD2 aligns across 14 bases. Trimming cost V 3 bases and J 6 bases; bases outside gene matches: 7. The CDR3 sequence is 16 residues long. Looked up from germline, CDR1 is PRHDT and CDR2 is FYEKMQ (reference sequence). In DNA form, the CDR3 reads TGTGCCAGCAGCTTCAGACTAGCGGGAGGGGGGAGCGAGCAGTACTTC. As protein: CASSFRLAGGGSEQYF.

The chain has TRBV10-3 and TRBJ1-6; TRBD1 matches at 9 bases. Germline CDR1 and CDR2: ENHRY and SYGVKD. After removal of 11 bases from V and 5 bases from J, the junction contained 4 bases not matched to a gene. The CDR3 spans 13 residues. The CDR3 bases are TGTGCCGCTCGGGACAGGGATAATTCACCCCTCCACTTT. It yields the protein CAARDRDNSPLHF.

DNA of the CDR3: TGTGCCAGCAGCTTGAGGACATCCTATGGCACAGATACGCAGTATTTT. Its translation: CASSLRTSYGTDTQYF. The gene calls are TRBV5-4 and TRBJ2-3; D is possibly TRBD1 (5 bases). This CDR3 contains 16 residues. Germline loops: CDR1 SGHNT, CDR2 YYREEE (reference sequence). Trimming cost V 1 base and J 1 base, with 13 bases left between them. Filled out from reference TRBV5-4 and TRBJ2-3, the complete variable domain reads ETGVTQSPTHLIKTRGQQVTLRCSSQSGHNTVSWYQQALGQGPQFIFQYYREEENGRGNFPPRFSGLQFPNYSSELNVNALELDDSALYLCASSLRTSYGTDTQYFGPGTRLTVL.

The chain combines TRBV9 with TRBJ2-1, with 7 nucleotides matching TRBD1. V trimming: 5 bases; J trimming: 3 bases; junction bases outside the gene matches: 8. Germline V gives CDR1 SGDLS, CDR2 YYNGEE. CDR3 length: 15 residues. Written as DNA, the CDR3 is TGTGCCAGCAGTGCTAGGGGGCAGGTCTACAATGAGCAGTTCTTC. Translating gives CASSARGQVYNEQFF.

The chain couples TRBV19 to TRBJ1-3, with D unresolved. CDR1 and CDR2 from the germline V gene are LNHDA and SQIVND (reference sequence). There are 14 residues in the CDR3. The V gene lost 3 bases and the J gene lost 2 bases, with 8 bases spanning the gap. CDR3 sequence reads: CASSIPGAGNTIYF. CDR3 nucleotide sequence: TGTGCCAGTAGTATCCCGGGAGCTGGAAACACCATATATTTT.

V is TRBV7-2 and J is TRBJ2-3; 7 bases fit TRBD2. This CDR3 has 16 amino acids. The germline V gene has CDR1 SGHTA and CDR2 FQGNSA. The J segment lost 2 bases and the V segment lost 1 base, leaving 6 bases of the junction unmatched. The CDR3 is CASSLVGGGNTDTQYF. The DNA of the CDR3 is TGTGCCAGCAGCTTAGTGGGCGGGGGAAACACAGATACGCAGTATTTT. The full variable domain, in which reference TRBV7-2 and TRBJ2-3 provide the parts outside the CDR3, is GAGVSQSPSNKVTEKGKDVELRCDPISGHTALYWYRQSLGQGLEFLIYFQGNSAPDKSGLPSDRFSAERTGGSVSTLTIQRTQQEDSAVYLCASSLVGGGNTDTQYFGPGTRLTVL.

Of note for this clone: Germline is not matched at one junction end, which may reflect a read error. The V gene is TRBV5-1, the J gene TRBJ2-3, with a tentative D call TRBD2 (6 bases). This CDR3 has 17 amino acids. Germline values: CDR1 SGHRS, CDR2 YFSETQ. The CDR3 DNA reads as TGCGTCAGCAGCTTGGAGGGGCAAAGACCTAGCACAGATACGCAGTATTTT. Its translation is CVSSLEGQRPSTDTQYF. The full variable domain, rest sourced from reference TRBV5-1 and TRBJ2-3, is KAGVTQTPRYLIKTRGQQVTLSCSPISGHRSVSWYQQTPGQGLQFLFEYFSETQRNKGNFPGRFSGRQFSNSRSEMNVSTLELGDSALYLCVSSLEGQRPSTDTQYFGPGTRLTVL.

This clone was seen at least ten times. J is TRBJ2-1 and V is TRBV11-2; D is perhaps TRBD1 (6 bases). V lost 5 bases, J lost 7 bases, and 15 bases lay in between. CDR1 and CDR2 (germline): SGHAT, FQNNGV. The CDR3 is made up of 14 amino acids. The DNA of the CDR3 is TGTGCCAGCAGCCAGGCCGGGACACTAAATGAGCAGTTCTTC. Encoded protein: CASSQAGTLNEQFF.

The rearrangement links TRBV7-9 to TRBJ2-5; 7 positions agree with TRBD1. The CDR3 sequence is 16 residues long. Germline CDR1 is SEHNR and CDR2 is FQNEAQ (reference sequence). J gave up 5 bases and V 8 bases, and 17 bases lay outside the gene matches. In DNA form, the CDR3 reads TGTGCCAGCGCCGACAGGGAAGGGGCCACAAGTGAGACCCAGTACTTC. This translates into CASADREGATSETQYF.

This clone has only a few counts. This rearrangement joins TRBV9 to TRBJ2-7, with 8 bases fitting TRBD1. This CDR3 contains 15 residues. Trimming took 0 bases from V and 2 from J; bases not matched to a gene: 4. Germline V gene sequence: CDR1 SGDLS, CDR2 YYNGEE. CDR3 in amino acids: CASSVGVTGAYEQYF. For the CDR3, the DNA is TGTGCCAGCAGCGTAGGAGTGACAGGGGCCTACGAGCAGTACTTC. Looking up the rest from reference TRBV9 and TRBJ2-7 gives the full variable domain: DSGVTQTPKHLITATGQRVTLRCSPRSGDLSVYWYQQSLDQGLQFLIQYYNGEERAKGNILERFSAQQFPDLHSELNLSSLELGDSALYFCASSVGVTGAYEQYFGPGTRLTVT.

The V gene is TRBV24-1, the J gene TRBJ2-7; the match to TRBD1 covers 9 bases. This CDR3 contains 19 residues. Germline CDR1 reads KGHDR; CDR2 reads SFDVKD. Germline trimming cut 0 bases from V and 2 bases from J; bases unmatched to any gene: 13. The CDR3 bases are TGTGCCACCAGTGATTTGCTCCCCGTTCCGGGACAGGGCCCCTACGAGCAGTACTTC. It codes for CATSDLLPVPGQGPYEQYF.

The chain has TRBV5-1 and TRBJ1-3, with a possible D match to TRBD1 (6 bases). The CDR3 consists of 16 residues. Germline V gene data show CDR1 as SGHRS and CDR2 as YFSETQ. The V gene lost 0 bases and the J gene lost 2 bases, with 12 bases spanning the gap. The chain's CDR3 is CASSLVTGGTGNTIYF. CDR3 DNA sequence: TGCGCCAGCAGCTTGGTGACGGGGGGCACTGGAAACACCATATATTTT.

This clone was seen only once. This chain connects TRBV5-4 to TRBJ2-1; 8 nucleotides agree with TRBD2. CDR1 is SGHNT, CDR2 YYREEE, per germline (reference sequence). The trim removed 0 bases at V and 14 bases at J, leaving 7 bases unmatched. The CDR3 spans 13 residues. For the CDR3, the DNA is TGTGCCAGCAGCTTGGATCGGGGGGGGACTAAGTTCTTC. Translating gives CASSLDRGGTKFF.

CDR3 sequence reads: CASRLGGARGYTF. The CDR3 DNA reads TGCGCCAGCAGACTGGGGGGGGCGCGAGGCTACACCTTC. V is TRBV5-1 and J is TRBJ1-2; weak D call: TRBD1 (6 bases). CDR1 is SGHRS and CDR2 is YFSETQ in the germline V gene. This CDR3 has 13 amino acids. V lost 5 bases and J 8 bases, leaving 16 bases between the germline ends.

The chain joins TRBV2 to TRBJ2-1, with D uncertain. The germline CDR1 and CDR2 sequences are SNHLY and FYNNEI. This CDR3 has 13 residues. V gave up 4 bases and J gave up 4 bases, with 8 bases separating them. CDR3: CASSGSEYNEQFF. DNA for the CDR3: TGTGCCAGCAGTGGGTCAGAATACAATGAGCAGTTCTTC.

The rearrangement links TRBV29-1 to TRBJ1-2, with D perhaps matching TRBD1 (5 bases). CDR1 and CDR2 from the germline V gene are SQVTM and ANQGSEA. This CDR3 has 13 amino acids. Trimming stripped 6 bases from V and 1 base from J, with 12 bases between. The CDR3 loop is CSVSREFNYGYTF. The CDR3 DNA follows: TGCAGCGTCTCCAGGGAATTTAACTATGGCTACACCTTC.

The CDR3 DNA is TGTGCCAGTAGCGCCTCGCCAGCGGGGTACACAGATACGCAGTATTTT. Translated, it gives CASSASPAGYTDTQYF. The V call is TRBV19, the J call TRBJ2-3; 7 positions match TRBD2. This CDR3 comprises 16 residues. The V segment lost 6 bases and the J segment 2 bases; nucleotides outside the gene matches: 11. Germline CDR1 LNHDA, CDR2 SQIVND (reference sequence).

The chain carries TRBV4-3 and TRBJ2-7; possible D gene TRBD2, 6 bases. Trimming took 3 bases from V and 2 from J, leaving 14 bases between them. The CDR3 contains 15 residues. CDR1 and CDR2 from the germline V gene are LGHNA and YSLEER. The CDR3 loop reads CASSHKPSEPYEQYF. CDR3 in DNA: TGCGCCAGCAGCCACAAACCTAGCGAGCCCTACGAGCAGTACTTC.